Listed below are T cell receptor beta chains from one sample, sequenced in a study of neurological immune-mediated disorders. One entry per CDR3 protein results from TCRdb running MiXCR on the 5' RACE reads. The repertoire holds about 55,000 distinct CDR3 sequences, with roughly 4.3% as singletons. The sequencing input was PBMCs. The receptors shown here come from a man aged 50-59 years with multiple sclerosis. The CDR3 runs from the conserved cysteine through the conserved F or W. The order of the fields is V gene, J gene, D gene, clone size, CDR3 DNA, CDR3 protein. A D gene is named only where the DNA matches it firmly. Some rows mark clone size as missing; the rest say once, few, many or name a class of expanded clone.

TRBV24-1	TRBJ2-1	-	many	TGTGCCACCAGTGATAGGAGGTTTTCCTACAATGAGCAGTTCTTC	CATSDRRFSYNEQFF
TRBV9	TRBJ2-1	-	many	TGTGCCAGCAGCGTAAGAATGGGAGGCTACAATGAGCAGTTCTTC	CASSVRMGGYNEQFF
TRBV20-1	TRBJ2-1	-	few	TGCAGTCTTGAGGGGCGCGGGAACATCGATGAGCAGTTCTTC	CSLEGRGNIDEQFF
TRBV10-3	TRBJ2-1	-	-	TGTGCCGCCGCTGGCCGGGCAGGTTCTAGCAATGAGCAGTTCTTC	CAAAGRAGSSNEQFF
TRBV2	TRBJ1-2	-	many	TGTGCCAGCAGTGAAGAGGGCGACTTC	CASSEEGDF
TRBV4-1	TRBJ2-5	TRBD1	many	TGCGCCAGCAGCCAAGCCGGGACAGCCGTTTTAGGGACCCAGTACTTC	CASSQAGTAVLGTQYF
TRBV20-1	TRBJ2-2	-	many	TGCAGTGCCCTAGCTCCAGGGCGCGCCGGGGAGCTGTTTTTT	CSALAPGRAGELFF
TRBV5-6	TRBJ2-7	-	-	TGTGCCAGCAGCCGTCGGAACGAGCAGTACTTC	CASSRRNEQYF
TRBV5-4	TRBJ1-2	-	few	TGTGCCAGCAGCTTGGGAGCAGGGGTTGGCTATGGCTACACCTTC	CASSLGAGVGYGYTF
TRBV20-1	TRBJ1-3	-	-	TGCAGTGCCCCCCTGACGGGGGCTGGAAACACCATATATTTT	CSAPLTGAGNTIYF
TRBV5-1	TRBJ2-2	TRBD1	many	TGCGCCAGCAACCAGGACAGGGCCGGCACCGGGGAGCTGTTTTTT	CASNQDRAGTGELFF
TRBV5-6	TRBJ2-1	TRBD2	many	TGTGCCAGCCGGGGGGGTTTCTACAATGAGCAGTTCTTC	CASRGGFYNEQFF
TRBV20-1	TRBJ2-7	TRBD1	many	TGCAGTGTATCGGACAGGAGCTCCTACGAGCAGTACTTC	CSVSDRSSYEQYF
TRBV5-5	TRBJ2-5	-	many	TGTGCCAGCAGTCCCGCTGGGGGGCCCTGGGAGACCCAGTACTTC	CASSPAGGPWETQYF
TRBV5-1	TRBJ1-1	-	many	TGCGCCAGCGGGTTAGGGAATATGAACACTGAAGCTTTCTTT	CASGLGNMNTEAFF
TRBV7-8	TRBJ2-5	TRBD1	many	TGTGCCAGCAGCGATGACAGGGGGTCTCGAGAGACCCAGTACTTC	CASSDDRGSRETQYF
TRBV7-9	TRBJ2-1	-	many	TGTGCCAGCAGCTTACGCACGGGATCCTACAATGAGCAGTTCTTC	CASSLRTGSYNEQFF
TRBV6-5	TRBJ1-1	-	many	TGTGCCAGCAGTTACTCGGGGCAGTTTAGACTAAACACTGAAGCTTTCTTT	CASSYSGQFRLNTEAFF
TRBV27	TRBJ2-3	-	many	TGTGCCAGCAGTTCGGGACACGGAGGCACAGATACGCAGTATTTT	CASSSGHGGTDTQYF
TRBV20-1	TRBJ2-4	TRBD1	many	TGCAGTGCTAGCCTGACAGGGAAAAACATTCAGTACTTC	CSASLTGKNIQYF
TRBV11-2	TRBJ2-7	TRBD2	-	TGTGCCAGCAGCTTAGCTGCGGGAGCTCTGGCGGGGGACGAGCAGTACTTC	CASSLAAGALAGDEQYF
TRBV12-3/TRBV12-4	TRBJ1-5	-	many	TGTGCCAGCAGTTGGGGGCAGCCCCAGCATTTT	CASSWGQPQHF
TRBV14	TRBJ1-1	-	many	TGTGCCAGCAGACAAGCGAGTGGGACTGAAGCTTTCTTT	CASRQASGTEAFF
TRBV20-1	TRBJ2-1	TRBD2	-	TGCAGTGCTAATTCCGGGACTAGCGGGAGTACTGAGCAGTTCTTC	CSANSGTSGSTEQFF
TRBV28	TRBJ1-3	TRBD1	many	TGTGCCAGCAGTCACAGGGGGCTCAGAGGAAACACCATATATTTT	CASSHRGLRGNTIYF
TRBV20-1	TRBJ2-7	TRBD1	few	TGCAGTGCTACATACAGGGGGATCTCCTACGAGCAGTACTTC	CSATYRGISYEQYF
TRBV3-1	TRBJ2-1	TRBD2	-	TGTGCCAGCAGCACCCGGACTAGCGGAAAAGTCAATGAGCAGTTCTTC	CASSTRTSGKVNEQFF
TRBV12-3/TRBV12-4	TRBJ1-5	-	many	TGTGCCACCCGGGGGGGACATAAAAATCAGCCCCAGAATTTT	CATRGGHKNQPQNF
TRBV9	TRBJ2-1	TRBD1	many	TGTGCCAGCAACCTCCGGGACAGGGACAATGAGCAGTTCTTC	CASNLRDRDNEQFF
TRBV20-1	TRBJ1-2	-	many	TGCAGTGCATCGACAGGAGCTTATGGCTACACCTTC	CSASTGAYGYTF
TRBV13	TRBJ2-7	-	many	TGTGCCAGCAGCTTCGGGGGTACCTACGAGCAGTACTTC	CASSFGGTYEQYF
TRBV10-2	TRBJ2-7	TRBD2	many	TGCGCCAGCAGTGGAGGGACTAGCGGTGTGTACGAGCAGTACTTC	CASSGGTSGVYEQYF
TRBV28	TRBJ2-1	TRBD1	many	TGTGCCAGCAGTCTACCGGGACAGGGAAAGGCGAATGAGCAGTTCTTC	CASSLPGQGKANEQFF
TRBV12-3/TRBV12-4	TRBJ1-3	-	many	TGTGCCAGCAGCCTGGGGGTAAATGGAAACACCATATATTTT	CASSLGVNGNTIYF
TRBV6-4	TRBJ1-5	-	many	TGTGCCAGCAGTGACTTACAGAATTTT	CASSDLQNF
TRBV5-1	TRBJ2-2	-	few	TGCGCCAGCAGCTTTAACCAAGACACCGGGGAGCTGTTTTTT	CASSFNQDTGELFF
TRBV20-1	TRBJ1-1	-	many	TGCAGTGCTAGTGGGGTCAACACTGAAGCTTTCTTT	CSASGVNTEAFF
TRBV7-9	TRBJ2-1	-	-	TGTGCCAGCAGCTTAGCAATTAGCAAGGACAATGAGCAGTTCTTC	CASSLAISKDNEQFF
TRBV7-9	TRBJ2-7	-	few	TGTGCCAGCAGCTTGGTACAGGCAAGCTCCTACGAGCAGTACTTC	CASSLVQASSYEQYF
TRBV6-5	TRBJ2-3	TRBD1	-	TGTGCCAGCAGCAGACAGGGGTACGGGTTTACAGATACGCAGTATTTT	CASSRQGYGFTDTQYF
TRBV7-6	TRBJ2-1	TRBD2	many	TGTGCCAGCAGCAGAAGAGTAGCGGGAGGACTCAATGAGCAGTTCTTC	CASSRRVAGGLNEQFF
TRBV12-3/TRBV12-4	TRBJ2-7	TRBD1	-	TGTGCCAGCAAGACAGGGTCCTACGAGCAGTACTTC	CASKTGSYEQYF
TRBV6-5	TRBJ1-2	-	many	TGTGCCAGCAGTTACTCACAGGGAACTAACTATGGCTACACCTTC	CASSYSQGTNYGYTF
TRBV7-2	TRBJ2-1	-	many	TGTGCCAGCAGCACACTAGTAAGGCGCTATGAGCAGTTCTTC	CASSTLVRRYEQFF
TRBV9	TRBJ1-5	-	many	TGTGCCAGCAGCGTAGAGGCAGGGCACTCTCAGCCCCAGCATTTT	CASSVEAGHSQPQHF
TRBV20-1	TRBJ1-2	-	many	TGCAGTGCCCAGGGGTTGGTCTTGGACACTAGAGGCTACACCTTC	CSAQGLVLDTRGYTF
TRBV7-9	TRBJ2-1	-	few	TGTGCCAGCACCTACCTGCCGGGAAAGGGGATTAATGAGCAGTTCTTC	CASTYLPGKGINEQFF
TRBV29-1	TRBJ1-1	-	-	TGCAGCGTTGGGGGGCAGGGAGCCACTGAAGCTTTCTTT	CSVGGQGATEAFF
TRBV27	TRBJ2-7	TRBD1	many	TGTGCCAGCAGTCCGGGGACAGGGGGCTTCTACGAGCAGTACTTC	CASSPGTGGFYEQYF
TRBV7-9	TRBJ2-7	-	many	TGTGCCAGCAGCTTAGGTTCCCATGGGGAGCAGTACTTC	CASSLGSHGEQYF
TRBV25-1	TRBJ2-5	TRBD2	many	TGTGCCAGCGGAGCGGGGGGAAAAGAGACCCAGTACTTC	CASGAGGKETQYF
TRBV5-1	TRBJ2-7	-	many	TGCGCCAGCAGCGGTCGGACGTACAGCTCCTACGAGCAGTACTTC	CASSGRTYSSYEQYF
TRBV28	TRBJ1-1	TRBD1	many	TGTGCCAGCAGTTCGGGACAGGGAGCTTTCTTT	CASSSGQGAFF
TRBV15	TRBJ2-7	-	many	TGTGCCACCAGCACCGACCCGGCCTACGAGCAGTACTTC	CATSTDPAYEQYF
TRBV5-6	TRBJ1-2	-	many	TGTGCCAGCAGCCCTGAGTCGGGGAACTATGGCTACACCTTC	CASSPESGNYGYTF